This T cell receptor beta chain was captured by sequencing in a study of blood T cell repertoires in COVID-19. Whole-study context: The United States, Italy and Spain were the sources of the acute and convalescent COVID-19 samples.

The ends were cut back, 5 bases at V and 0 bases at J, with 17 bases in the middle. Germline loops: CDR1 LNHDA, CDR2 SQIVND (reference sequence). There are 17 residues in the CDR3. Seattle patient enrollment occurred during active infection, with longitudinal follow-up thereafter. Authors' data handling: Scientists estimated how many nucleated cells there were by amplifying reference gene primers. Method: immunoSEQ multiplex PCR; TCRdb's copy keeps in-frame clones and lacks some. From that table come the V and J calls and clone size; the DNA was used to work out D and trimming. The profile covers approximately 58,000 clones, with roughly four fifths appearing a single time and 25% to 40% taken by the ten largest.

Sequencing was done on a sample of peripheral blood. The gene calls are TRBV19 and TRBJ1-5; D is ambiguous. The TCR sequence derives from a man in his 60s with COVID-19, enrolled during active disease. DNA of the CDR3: TGTGCCAGTAGTCCCGACTCCGGAGGGAATAGCAATCAGCCCCAGCATTTT. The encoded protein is CASSPDSGGNSNQPQHF.